Below are 10 T cell receptor beta chains sequenced from a single sample in a study of CD8 T cells in ankylosing spondylitis. MiXCR, applied by TCRdb to the 5' RACE reads, yields one record per CDR3 protein. Altogether 200,000 to 250,000 distinct CDR3 sequences are present, 20% to 30% being singletons, with the ten largest covering less than 8.5%. The sample taken for sequencing was blood, either unsorted or a sorted T cell fraction (not recorded which). The receptors come from a male donor with ankylosing spondylitis or in good health (not recorded which).

This clonotype has at least ten counts. V gene TRBV7-2 combines with J gene TRBJ2-1; 11 positions agree with TRBD2. The CDR3 has 16 residues. The junction had 5 bases not matched to a gene; V was cut back by 5 bases and J by 2 bases. Germline CDR1 reads SGHTA; CDR2 reads FQGNSA. For the CDR3, the DNA is TGTGCCAGCAGCACTAGGGGACTAGCGGCCTACAATGAGCAGTTCTTC. The encoded protein is CASSTRGLAAYNEQFF.

This clonotype was counted ten times or more. The CDR3 coding sequence is TGTGCCAGCAGTGAAAAGCCGGGACGGTTCCACTTT. Translation gives CASSEKPGRFHF. The chain has TRBV12-3 or TRBV12-4 and TRBJ1-6; possible D gene TRBD1, 5 bases. Deletions cut 5 bases from V and 17 bases from J, with 16 bases between. The CDR3 is 12 amino acids.

This clonotype showed up just a few times. The chain has TRBV10-3 and TRBJ2-3; 9 positions match TRBD2. Germline V lookup: CDR1 ENHRY, CDR2 SYGVKD. The CDR3 has 12 residues. After removal of 10 bases from V and 5 bases from J, the junction contained 4 bases not matched to a gene. CDR3 bases: TGTGCCACGCGGACTAGCGAAGATACGCAGTATTTT. Its protein is CATRTSEDTQYF.

This chain links TRBV20-1 with TRBJ2-1; D ambiguous. CDR1 is DFQATT, CDR2 SNEGSKA, per germline (reference sequence). The CDR3 has 13 amino acids. V lost 5 bases, J lost 1 base, and 9 bases lay in between. CDR3 DNA: TGCAGTGCTCCTGAAGCGTCCTACAATGAGCAGTTCTTC. Its protein product is CSAPEASYNEQFF.

The rearrangement links TRBV20-1 to TRBJ1-1; no reliable D call. CDR3 length: 16 amino acids. The V end lost 0 bases, the J end lost 1 base, and 15 bases lay between the germline ends. From germline, CDR1 is DFQATT and CDR2 SNEGSKA (reference sequence). Here the CDR3 reads CSARDRIKGQNTEAFF. The CDR3 coding sequence is TGCAGTGCTAGAGATAGGATCAAGGGCCAGAACACTGAAGCTTTCTTT.

There are many counts of this clonotype. CDR3 DNA: TGTGCCAGCAGTACCCGGGGGGGGGACACTGAAGCTTTCTTT. Protein: CASSTRGGDTEAFF. The chain couples TRBV12-3 or TRBV12-4 to TRBJ1-1; D perhaps matches TRBD1 (5 bases). Deletions cut 5 bases from V and 3 bases from J, with 13 bases between. CDR3 length equals 14 residues.

CDR3 loop: CSARRGGTEAFF. CDR3 nucleotide sequence: TGCAGTGCGAGGCGGGGGGGCACTGAAGCTTTCTTT. The J gene is TRBJ1-1, the V gene TRBV20-1; a possible D gene is TRBD1 (5 bases). The CDR3 loop spans 12 amino acids. Germline V gene sequence: CDR1 DFQATT, CDR2 SNEGSKA (reference sequence). Trimming removed 6 bases from V and 4 bases from J, with 12 bases in between.

This clonotype was counted a few times. CDR3 coding DNA: TGTGCCAGCAGCCAAGATAGGCTAGCGGGAGGGAATGAGCAGTTCTTC. It yields the protein CASSQDRLAGGNEQFF. This sequence joins TRBV4-2 and TRBJ2-1; 12 positions match TRBD2. The J segment lost 7 bases and the V segment lost 0 bases, leaving 4 bases of the junction unmatched. The CDR3 extends over 16 amino acids. The germline CDR1 and CDR2 sequences are LGHNA and YNFKEQ.

The J gene is TRBJ2-1, the V gene TRBV9; no reliable D call. This CDR3 is built from 15 residues. V dropped 3 bases and J dropped 0 bases, with 10 bases sitting between them. Germline V gene data show CDR1 as SGDLS and CDR2 as YYNGEE. The CDR3 here is CASSEDATSYNEQFF. As DNA, the CDR3 is TGTGCCAGCAGCGAGGACGCGACCTCCTACAATGAGCAGTTCTTC.

Ten or more counts support this clonotype. The chain combines TRBV30 with TRBJ1-1, with 9 bases fitting TRBD1. The CDR3 has 14 amino acids. V lost 2 bases and J lost 7; bases outside the gene matches: 8. Germline CDR1 and CDR2: GTSNPN and SVGIG (reference sequence). The CDR3 sequence is CAWSKVGTGIEAFF. CDR3 nucleotide sequence: TGTGCCTGGAGTAAAGTGGGGACAGGGATTGAAGCTTTCTTT. The variable domain in full, with the rest retrieved from reference TRBV30 and TRBJ1-1, is SQTIHQWPATLVQPVGSPLSLECTVEGTSNPNLYWYRQAAGRGLQLLFYSVGIGQISSEVPQNLSASRPQDRQFILSSKKLLLSDSGFYLCAWSKVGTGIEAFFGQGTRLTVV.